Following are 6 T cell receptor beta chains from one sample sequenced in a study of PD-1 blockade in classical Hodgkin lymphoma. Relapse was seen in all patients after autologous stem cell transplantation, and brentuximab vedotin exposure was variable. Produced via immunoSEQ multiplex PCR; TCRdb's table is partial and in-frame only. The table shows 10,000 to 12,000 clones, with around 80% occurring only once. Sequenced material: peripheral blood mononuclear cells (PBMCs), taken at baseline. All receptors derive from a human donor with classical Hodgkin lymphoma.

The CDR3 nucleotides read TGTGCCAGCAGTTATAGCGGGGGAGCCTCCTACGAGCAGTACGTC. Its protein product is CASSYSGGASYEQYV. The chain recombines TRBV13 with TRBJ2-7; 9 bases align to TRBD2. CDR1 and CDR2 (germline): PRHDT, FYEKMQ (reference sequence). The V and J ends lost 6 bases and 0 bases, in that order; junction bases with no gene match: 6. This CDR3 has 15 amino acids.

The chain employs TRBV6-1 and TRBJ2-3; D uncertain. The germline gives CDR1 MNHNS, CDR2 SASEGT. CDR3 size: 13 residues. V gave up 10 bases and J gave up 0 bases, with 11 bases separating them. The chain's CDR3 is CATPYGSTDTQYF. In DNA, the CDR3 is TGTGCCACCCCTTACGGGAGCACAGATACGCAGTATTTT.

The chain links TRBV28 to TRBJ1-1; D is undetermined. Trimming stripped 6 bases from V and 8 bases from J, with 13 bases between. This CDR3 has 12 residues. Germline V gene sequence: CDR1 MDHEN, CDR2 SYDVKM. The CDR3: CASSQIRFEAFF. The CDR3 DNA reads TGTGCCAGCAGCCAGATCAGGTTCGAAGCTTTCTTT.

A few counts support this clone. The chain couples TRBV7-2 to TRBJ1-1; D might be TRBD1 (5 bases). The CDR3 has 13 amino acids. V lost 2 bases and J lost 3, with 7 bases in between. Germline CDR1 and CDR2: SGHTA and FQGNSA. The CDR3 nucleotides read TGTGCCAGCAGCTTACGGGGCGACACTGAAGCTTTCTTT. It yields the protein CASSLRGDTEAFF.

This clone appeared once. The CDR3 protein is CASSYSDSSNQPQHF. CDR3 in DNA: TGTGCCAGCAGTTACTCAGACAGTAGCAATCAGCCCCAGCATTTT. This chain connects TRBV6-9 to TRBJ1-5; D is possibly TRBD1 (5 bases). CDR1 and CDR2 (germline): MNHGY, SVAAGI. Deletions cut 3 bases from V and 0 bases from J, with 9 bases between. This CDR3 comprises 15 residues.

The chain links TRBV7-2 to TRBJ2-3; D is undetermined. The CDR3 consists of 11 residues. Germline lookup yields CDR1 SGHTA and CDR2 FQGNSA. Trimming removed 5 bases at V and 2 bases at J, with 2 bases between. The CDR3 spells CASSTTDTQYF. The DNA of the CDR3 is TGTGCCAGCAGCACCACAGATACGCAGTATTTT.